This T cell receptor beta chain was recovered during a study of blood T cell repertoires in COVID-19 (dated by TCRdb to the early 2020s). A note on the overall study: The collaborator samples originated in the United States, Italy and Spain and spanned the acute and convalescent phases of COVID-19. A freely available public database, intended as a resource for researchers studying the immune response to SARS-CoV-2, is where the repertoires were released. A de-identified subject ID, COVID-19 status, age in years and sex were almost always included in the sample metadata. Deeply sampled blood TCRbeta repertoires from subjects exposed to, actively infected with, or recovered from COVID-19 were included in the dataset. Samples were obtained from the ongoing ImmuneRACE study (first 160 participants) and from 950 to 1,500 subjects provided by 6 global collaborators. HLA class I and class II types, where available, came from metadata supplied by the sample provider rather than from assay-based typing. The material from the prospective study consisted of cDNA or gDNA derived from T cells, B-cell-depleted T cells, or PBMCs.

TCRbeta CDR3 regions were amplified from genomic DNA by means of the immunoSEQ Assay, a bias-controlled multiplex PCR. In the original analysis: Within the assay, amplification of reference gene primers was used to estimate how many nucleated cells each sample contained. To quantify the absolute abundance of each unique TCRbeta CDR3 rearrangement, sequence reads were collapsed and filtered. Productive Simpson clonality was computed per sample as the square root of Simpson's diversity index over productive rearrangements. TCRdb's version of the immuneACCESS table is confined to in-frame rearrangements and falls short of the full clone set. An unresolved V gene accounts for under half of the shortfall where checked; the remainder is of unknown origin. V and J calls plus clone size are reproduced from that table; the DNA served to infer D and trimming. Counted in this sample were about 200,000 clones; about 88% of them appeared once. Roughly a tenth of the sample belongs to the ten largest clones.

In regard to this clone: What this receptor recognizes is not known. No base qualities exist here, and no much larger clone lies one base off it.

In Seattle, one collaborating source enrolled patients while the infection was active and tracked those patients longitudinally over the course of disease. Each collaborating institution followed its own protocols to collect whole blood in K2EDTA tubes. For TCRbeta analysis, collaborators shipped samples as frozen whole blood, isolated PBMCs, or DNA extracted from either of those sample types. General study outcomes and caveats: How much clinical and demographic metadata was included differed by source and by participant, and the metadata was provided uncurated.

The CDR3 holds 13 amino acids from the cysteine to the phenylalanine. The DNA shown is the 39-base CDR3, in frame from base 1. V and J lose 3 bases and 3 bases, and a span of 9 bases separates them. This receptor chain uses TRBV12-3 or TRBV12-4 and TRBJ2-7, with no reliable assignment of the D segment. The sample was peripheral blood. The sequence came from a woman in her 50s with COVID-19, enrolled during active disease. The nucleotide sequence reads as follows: TGTGCCAGCAGTTTCCTCACTATCTACGAGCAGTACTTC. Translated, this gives CASSFLTIYEQYF.